This TCR beta chain is from a study of radiotherapy plus CTLA-4 blockade in lung cancer. Germline CDR1 is LGHNA and CDR2 is YSLEER. V was cut by 0 bases and J by 8 bases, with 16 bases left in between. This CDR3 spans 15 amino acids. Clones were read by immunoSEQ multiplex PCR, and TCRdb kept only the in-frame ones, dropping some. The data contain roughly 42,000 clones, over 55% of them singletons. Sequenced here: peripheral blood, sampled from a patient treated with radiotherapy plus ipilimumab. This clonotype originated in a human donor with non-small cell lung cancer who had a partial response to radiotherapy plus ipilimumab. The chain couples TRBV4-3 to TRBJ1-2, with D hard to call. Here the CDR3 reads CASSQDWMGAWGYTF. The CDR3 DNA is TGCGCCAGCAGCCAAGATTGGATGGGCGCCTGGGGCTACACCTTC.